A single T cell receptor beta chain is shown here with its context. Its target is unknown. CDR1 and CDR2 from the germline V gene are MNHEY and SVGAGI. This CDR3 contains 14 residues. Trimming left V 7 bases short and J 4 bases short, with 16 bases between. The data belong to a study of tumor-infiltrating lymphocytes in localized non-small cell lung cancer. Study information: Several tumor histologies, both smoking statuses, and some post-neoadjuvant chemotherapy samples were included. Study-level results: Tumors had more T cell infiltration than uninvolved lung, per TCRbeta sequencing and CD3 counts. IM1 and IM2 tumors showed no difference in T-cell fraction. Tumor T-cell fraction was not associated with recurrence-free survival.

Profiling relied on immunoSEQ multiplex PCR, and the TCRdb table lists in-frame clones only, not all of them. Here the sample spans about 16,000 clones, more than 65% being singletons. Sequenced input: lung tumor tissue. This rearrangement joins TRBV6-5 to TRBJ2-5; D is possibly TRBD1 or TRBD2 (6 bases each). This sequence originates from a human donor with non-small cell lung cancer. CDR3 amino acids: CASTSRGLGETQYF. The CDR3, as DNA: TGTGCCAGCACCTCCCGGGGGCTGGGAGAGACCCAGTACTTC.